The 28 T cell receptor beta chains given below trace back to one sample, sequenced in a study of radiation and T cells in renal cell carcinoma. The time point is: baseline pretreatment blood. Described treatment: 15 Gy SBRT to primary tumor, nephrectomy 4 weeks later. Assay used: immunoSEQ multiplex PCR; TCRdb lists only in-frame clones, some missing. This table holds 130,000 to 150,000 clones, nearly 90% found once. The sequences come from blood, collected from a patient whose treatment included radiotherapy and nephrectomy. These receptors all stem from a woman aged 45-60 years with renal cell carcinoma.

The chain is built from TRBV7-8 and TRBJ1-6; D is unclear. The CDR3 sequence is 18 residues long. V lost 8 bases to trimming and J lost 0 bases, with 20 bases between them. The germline CDR1 and CDR2 sequences are SGHVS and FQNEAQ. Here the CDR3 reads CASSVAIEESSYNSPLHF. In DNA, the CDR3 is TGTGCCAGCTCTGTGGCAATCGAAGAGAGCTCCTATAATTCACCCCTCCACTTT.

In this sample, this clone turned up once. The chain has TRBV14 and TRBJ2-3; D ambiguous. This CDR3 is 16 amino acids long. V dropped 0 bases and J dropped 0 bases, with 10 bases sitting between them. Germline CDR1 reads SGHDN; CDR2 reads FVKESK. CDR3 coding DNA: TGTGCCAGCAGCCAAGAAGTTTTTCGTAGCACAGATACGCAGTATTTT. Its translation: CASSQEVFRSTDTQYF. Supplemented by reference TRBV14 and TRBJ2-3, the full variable domain reads EAGVTQFPSHSVIEKGQTVTLRCDPISGHDNLYWYRRVMGKEIKFLLHFVKESKQDESGMPNNRFLAERTGGTYSTLKVQPAELEDSGVYFCASSQEVFRSTDTQYFGPGTRLTVL.

The V and J genes are TRBV5-1 and TRBJ2-1, with 7 bases matching TRBD1. CDR1 is SGHRS, CDR2 YFSETQ, per germline. This CDR3 spans 12 amino acids. Trimming at V came to 4 bases and at J to 15 bases, leaving 10 bases not matched to a gene. The CDR3 loop reads CASSPTGVSGFF. In DNA, the CDR3 is TGCGCCAGCAGCCCCACAGGGGTTTCAGGGTTCTTC.

The V gene is TRBV6-1, the J gene TRBJ2-7; no clear D. Germline lookup yields CDR1 MNHNS and CDR2 SASEGT. The CDR3 length is 12 residues. V lost 5 bases and J 0 bases, leaving 5 bases between the germline ends. CDR3 protein: CASSYRSYEQYF. CDR3 nucleotides: TGTGCCAGCAGTTATCGCTCCTACGAGCAGTACTTC.

The V call is TRBV13, the J call TRBJ2-7, with 8 bases aligning to TRBD1. CDR1 and CDR2 from the germline V gene are PRHDT and FYEKMQ (reference sequence). The CDR3 is 15 residues long. V lost 1 base to trimming and J lost 5 bases; unmatched junction nucleotides: 7. The CDR3 loop reads CASSLVGAGGNEQYF. The CDR3 coding sequence is TGTGCCAGCAGCTTAGTAGGGGCAGGGGGCAACGAGCAGTACTTC.

The chain couples TRBV7-2 to TRBJ2-5; perhaps TRBD2 as D (5 bases). Germline CDR1 and CDR2: SGHTA and FQGNSA. CDR3 size: 14 residues. V dropped 5 bases and J dropped 1 base, with 11 bases sitting between them. CDR3: CASSLPRGQETQYF. The CDR3 DNA reads TGTGCCAGCAGCCTCCCCCGGGGCCAAGAGACCCAGTACTTC.

V is TRBV4-1 and J is TRBJ1-6; unclear D gene. The CDR3 consists of 13 residues. The germline V gene encodes CDR1 MGHRA and CDR2 YSYEKL. V lost 4 bases to trimming and J lost 13 bases, with 14 bases between them. The CDR3 DNA reads as TGCGCCAGCAGCCTTCGGACCGGCGGGCCCCTCCACTTT. Its translation: CASSLRTGGPLHF.

The chain is built from TRBV11-1 and TRBJ2-5; possibly TRBD1 for D (7 bases). Between the trimmed V and J ends, which lost 6 bases and 3 bases, there was a span of 11 bases. The CDR3 is 13 residues long. Germline CDR1 reads SGHAT; CDR2 reads FQDESV (reference sequence). This CDR3 reads CASRGGTEETQYF. The DNA for the CDR3 is TGTGCCAGCAGAGGGGGGACAGAAGAGACCCAGTACTTC.

The chain links TRBV4-3 to TRBJ1-4, with a possible D match to TRBD1 (5 bases). The germline V and J ends were trimmed by 0 bases and 5 bases, with 13 bases remaining between them. This CDR3 contains 16 residues. Germline CDR1 and CDR2: LGHNA and YSLEER. The CDR3 bases are TGCGCCAGCAGCCAAGATAAAGACAGAGTAAATGAAAAACTGTTTTTT. It codes for CASSQDKDRVNEKLFF.

This sequence joins TRBV6-1 and TRBJ1-4; D gene unclear. Trimming took off 5 bases at V and 8 bases at J, with 12 bases between the two ends. Looked up from germline, CDR1 is MNHNS and CDR2 is SASEGT. The CDR3 has 13 residues. The CDR3 is CASSLSLGEKLFF. The CDR3 coding sequence is TGTGCCAGCAGTCTCTCCCTGGGGGAAAAACTGTTTTTT.

V usage is TRBV15 and J usage is TRBJ1-1, with a weak D call TRBD1 (5 bases). The CDR3 length is 13 residues. V gave up 5 bases and J gave up 1 base, with 8 bases separating them. Germline V gives CDR1 LNHNV, CDR2 YYDKDF (reference sequence). As DNA, the CDR3 is TGTGCCACCAGCGGGGGGGGGAACACTGAAGCTTTCTTT. Translated, it gives CATSGGGNTEAFF.

The chain has TRBV6-1 and TRBJ2-7; 7 bases are shared with TRBD1. CDR1 is MNHNS, CDR2 SASEGT, per germline. V lost 6 bases to trimming and J lost 0 bases; unmatched junction nucleotides: 2. The CDR3 covers 13 residues. CDR3 in amino acids: CASRDRSSYEQYF. Here the CDR3 DNA reads TGTGCCAGCAGGGACAGGAGCTCCTACGAGCAGTACTTC.

The V and J genes are TRBV9 and TRBJ1-4; 11 nucleotides line up with TRBD1. The germline CDR1 and CDR2 sequences are SGDLS and YYNGEE. Germline trimming cut 0 bases from V and 9 bases from J; bases unmatched to any gene: 4. CDR3 length: 15 residues. This CDR3 is CASSVGTGGMQKLFF. CDR3 DNA: TGTGCCAGCAGCGTAGGGACAGGGGGCATGCAAAAACTGTTTTTT.

The CDR3 protein is CASSLRGGLETQYF. The DNA of the CDR3 is TGTGCCAGCAGCTTACGGGGGGGCCTAGAGACCCAGTACTTC. The V and J genes are TRBV7-2 and TRBJ2-5, with TRBD2 matching 8 bases. CDR1 is SGHTA and CDR2 is FQGNSA in the germline V gene. V trimming: 2 bases; J trimming: 4 bases; junction bases outside the gene matches: 3. The CDR3 covers 14 residues.

The chain's CDR3 is CASSPGGSDSPLHF. The CDR3 DNA sequence: TGTGCCAGCTCACCAGGGGGCTCGGATTCACCCCTCCACTTT. The chain is built from TRBV18 and TRBJ1-6; TRBD1 is a possible D gene (6 bases). Trimming took 2 bases from V and 8 from J, leaving 10 bases between them. Per germline, CDR1 KGHSH and CDR2 LQKENI. This CDR3 is 14 amino acids long.

The gene calls are TRBV5-1 and TRBJ2-3; TRBD2 agrees at 11 bases. The CDR3 loop spans 16 amino acids. With 4 bases clipped from V and 2 bases from J, the junction kept 6 bases outside the gene matches. The germline V gene has CDR1 SGHRS and CDR2 YFSETQ. The CDR3 reads CASSGGLAGYTDTQYF. Here the CDR3 DNA reads TGCGCCAGCAGCGGCGGACTAGCGGGCTACACAGATACGCAGTATTTT.

This chain joins TRBV7-3 and TRBJ2-1; 8 bases are shared with TRBD2. The CDR3 contains 14 residues. Germline V CDR1 and CDR2: SGHTA, FQGTGA. The junction had 1 base not matched to a gene; V was cut back by 5 bases and J by 1 base. The CDR3 DNA is TGTGCCAGCAGCCCGGGGGGGTCCTACAATGAGCAGTTCTTC. This gives the protein CASSPGGSYNEQFF.

V gene TRBV5-8 combines with J gene TRBJ2-1; the match to TRBD1 covers 11 bases. J lost 7 bases, V lost 3 bases, and 9 bases had no gene match. Germline assignment: CDR1 SGHTS and CDR2 YDEGEE. The CDR3 extends over 16 amino acids. Here the CDR3 reads CASSWGTGGVLNEQFF. Written as DNA, the CDR3 is TGTGCCAGCAGCTGGGGGACAGGGGGAGTTTTGAATGAGCAGTTCTTC.

The chain joins TRBV11-2 to TRBJ2-7; a possible D gene is TRBD1 (5 bases). Trimming took 1 base from V and 4 from J, leaving 14 bases between them. Germline V CDR1 and CDR2: SGHAT, FQNNGV. CDR3 length: 15 amino acids. The CDR3 coding sequence is TGTGCCAGCAGCTTAGCTTTGGGGCCAGTATACGAGCAGTACTTC. Translation: CASSLALGPVYEQYF.

The V and J genes are TRBV6-6 and TRBJ1-6; the D is unclear. The CDR3 length is 14 residues. The germline CDR1 and CDR2 sequences are MNHNY and SVGAGI (reference sequence). The ends were cut back, 2 bases at V and 7 bases at J, with 9 bases in the middle. CDR3 region: CASSYGERNSPLHF. The CDR3 DNA reads as TGTGCCAGCAGTTACGGGGAGCGGAATTCACCCCTCCACTTT.

The rearrangement joins TRBV6-5 to TRBJ1-2; D not certain. The CDR3 extends over 14 amino acids. Germline CDR1 and CDR2: MNHEY and SVGAGI. With 0 bases removed from V and 0 bases from J, the gap between germline ends came to 5 bases. The CDR3 DNA is TGTGCCAGCAGTTACTCGCAGGCTAACTATGGCTACACCTTC. Protein sequence: CASSYSQANYGYTF.

The chain carries TRBV7-3 and TRBJ2-5; D might be TRBD2 (6 bases). The CDR3 runs 13 residues. V lost 5 bases, J lost 1 base, and 8 bases lay in between. Germline V gene lookup returns CDR1 SGHTA and CDR2 FQGTGA. CDR3 sequence reads: CASSGGTQETQYF. The CDR3 DNA reads TGTGCCAGCAGCGGGGGGACCCAAGAGACCCAGTACTTC.

The rearrangement uses TRBV19 and TRBJ1-2; 8 nucleotides align to TRBD1. The J segment lost 3 bases and the V segment lost 3 bases, leaving 3 bases of the junction unmatched. Germline loops: CDR1 LNHDA, CDR2 SQIVND (reference sequence). This CDR3 is 14 amino acids long. The CDR3 here is CASSIQTGDYGYTF. CDR3 coding DNA: TGTGCCAGTAGTATCCAGACAGGGGACTATGGCTACACCTTC. The whole variable domain, remainder taken from reference TRBV19 and TRBJ1-2, is DGGITQSPKYLFRKEGQNVTLSCEQNLNHDAMYWYRQDPGQGLRLIYYSQIVNDFQKGDIAEGYSVSREKKESFPLTVTSAQKNPTAFYLCASSIQTGDYGYTFGSGTRLTVV.

This chain joins TRBV5-1 and TRBJ1-1, with unresolved D. CDR1 and CDR2 from the germline V gene are SGHRS and YFSETQ. The CDR3 runs 14 residues. V lost 0 bases and J lost 5, with 11 bases in between. The CDR3 loop is CASSLEPGRTEAFF. The CDR3 nucleotides read TGCGCCAGCAGCTTGGAACCAGGACGGACTGAAGCTTTCTTT.

With respect to this clone: Since no conserved phenylalanine or tryptophan closes the CDR3, a read error is the likely cause. Because the CDR3's place on the DNA is in doubt, the DNA is left out and the CDR3 is given as listed by TCRdb. The chain employs TRBV6-6 and TRBJ2-3. Germline CDR1 reads MNHNY; CDR2 reads SVGAGI (reference sequence). The CDR3 contains 12 residues when both ends are counted. The CDR3 loop is CASSYRPFSPLP.

This clone appeared a few times. The genes are TRBV5-4 and TRBJ1-4; D gene unclear. Germline values: CDR1 SGHNT, CDR2 YYREEE (reference sequence). The length of the CDR3 is 14 residues. Trimming removed 3 bases from V and 8 bases from J, with 14 bases in between. In DNA form, the CDR3 reads TGTGCCAGCAGCTCCTCCCTGGGTGGGGAAAAACTGTTTTTT. Translating gives CASSSSLGGEKLFF.

The chain combines TRBV18 with TRBJ2-1; TRBD2 matches at 11 bases. With 3 bases clipped from V and 7 bases from J, the junction kept 11 bases outside the gene matches. CDR1 is KGHSH and CDR2 is LQKENI in the germline V gene. There are 17 residues in the CDR3. For the CDR3, the DNA is TGTGCCAGCTCACCGGCTAGCGGGGGGACTCTGGGGAATGAGCAGTTCTTC. Translated: CASSPASGGTLGNEQFF.

V gene TRBV5-1 combines with J gene TRBJ1-4, with TRBD1 matching 10 bases. V lost 4 bases to trimming and J lost 6 bases; unmatched junction nucleotides: 6. The CDR3 is made up of 15 amino acids. The germline CDR1 and CDR2 sequences are SGHRS and YFSETQ. The CDR3 nucleotides are TGCGCCAGCAGCCGAGACAGGGGGCGGGATGAAAAACTGTTTTTT. Residues: CASSRDRGRDEKLFF.